This is a list of T cell receptor beta chains from one sample in a study of blood T cell repertoires in COVID-19. Clones were read by immunoSEQ multiplex PCR, and TCRdb kept only the in-frame ones, dropping some. In the table there are approximately 380,000 clones, approximately 81% of which are singletons. Source material: peripheral blood. The source is a woman aged 18 to 35 with acute or convalescent COVID-19. Each CDR3 is given with its conserved first and last residue. Each record gives: clone size, V gene, D gene, J gene, CDR3 DNA, CDR3 protein. D genes are given only for firm matches. Clone size is not always given. Where it is, it says once, few, many or a class for expanded clones.

>-|TRBV3-1/TRBV3-2|TRBD2|TRBJ2-5
TGTGCCAGCAGCTTTGCGGGAGGAAAGACCCAGTACTTC
CASSFAGGKTQYF
>-|TRBV3-1/TRBV3-2|TRBD1|TRBJ1-2
TGTGCCAGCAGCACCAGACAGGGGAGCCCTTATGGCTACACCTTC
CASSTRQGSPYGYTF
>-|TRBV24-1|TRBD1|TRBJ2-1
TGTGCCACCAGTGATTTGCGGGACAGTTACAATGAGCAGTTCTTC
CATSDLRDSYNEQFF
>-|TRBV29-1|-|TRBJ2-5
TGCAGCGTTGTTCAGGCCCAAGAGACCCAGTACTTC
CSVVQAQETQYF
>once|TRBV6-5|-|TRBJ2-2
TGTGCCAGCAGTAGCGGACTACCCGGAGGGGAGCTGTTTTTT
CASSSGLPGGELFF
>-|TRBV6-5|-|TRBJ2-5
TGTGCCAGCGGGGACGGTCGGGGGCAAGAGACCCAGTACTTC
CASGDGRGQETQYF
>-|TRBV19|-|TRBJ1-3
TGTGCCAGTACCCCCTCGAGGGGGTCGGCGAACACCATATATTTT
CASTPSRGSANTIYF
>-|TRBV18|TRBD2|TRBJ2-5
TGTGCCAGCTCACTGTCGGGGGGAGCCCAAGAGACCCAGTACTTC
CASSLSGGAQETQYF
>-|TRBV6-6|-|TRBJ1-4
TGTGCCAGCAGTCGGGACCCCCGGGGTGAAAAACTGTTTTTT
CASSRDPRGEKLFF
>-|TRBV12-3/TRBV12-4|-|TRBJ2-3
TGTGCCAGCAGGCGGGCAGGGGCAGATACGCAGTATTTT
CASRRAGADTQYF
>-|TRBV7-2|-|TRBJ2-7
TGTGCCAGCAGCTTATTACTCTACGAGCAGTACTTC
CASSLLLYEQYF
>-|TRBV5-1|TRBD1|TRBJ1-6
TGCGCCAGCAGCGGACAGGGGGTGCGGTCACCCCTCCACTTT
CASSGQGVRSPLHF
>-|TRBV9|TRBD2|TRBJ2-5
TGTGCCAGCAGCGTAAAAGCGGGGCGCGGGGAGACCCAGTACTTC
CASSVKAGRGETQYF
>few|TRBV2|-|TRBJ1-5
TGTGCCACCGCTCCAGGGGGCAATCAGCCCCAGCATTTT
CATAPGGNQPQHF
>-|TRBV27|-|TRBJ2-2
TGTGCCAGCAGTTTTCGAGGGAATCCCGGGGAGCTGTTTTTT
CASSFRGNPGELFF
>-|TRBV2|TRBD1|TRBJ1-1
TGTGCCAGCAGTGATTCGGCAGGGGGCGCATTGGGCACTGAAGCTTTCTTT
CASSDSAGGALGTEAFF
>-|TRBV5-6|TRBD1|TRBJ1-3
TGTGCCAGCAGCCCAGGGGGCGACACCATATATTTT
CASSPGGDTIYF
>many|TRBV20-1|TRBD2|TRBJ2-5
TGCAGTGCTAGTCCCGCGGGGCTAGCGGGAGAAGAGACCCAGTACTTC
CSASPAGLAGEETQYF
>-|TRBV5-1|-|TRBJ2-2
TGCGCCAGCAGCTTGGTATCGGACACCGGGGAGCTGTTTTTT
CASSLVSDTGELFF
>-|TRBV30|TRBD1|TRBJ1-1
TGTGGGGTAGGGGGCGACGCTGAAGCTTTCTTT
CGVGGDAEAFF
>-|TRBV12-3/TRBV12-4|TRBD1|TRBJ2-7
TGTGCCAGCAGTGAGACAGGGTCCGAGCAGTACTTC
CASSETGSEQYF
>few|TRBV5-1|TRBD2|TRBJ2-3
TGCGCCAGCAGATCTTTAGCGGTCGGGGGGACAGATACGCAGTATTTT
CASRSLAVGGTDTQYF
>-|TRBV21-1|-|TRBJ2-3
TGTGCCAGCAGCAAAGAACACTCCGGGGCAGATACGCAGTATTTT
CASSKEHSGADTQYF
>few|TRBV5-5|-|TRBJ1-1
TGTGCCAGCAGCCAGGGGAACGTCGGCACTGAAGCTTTCTTT
CASSQGNVGTEAFF
>-|TRBV14|-|TRBJ2-2
TGTGCCAGCAGCCAAGAACGCAGGGGTGGCGGGGAGCTGTTTTTT
CASSQERRGGGELFF